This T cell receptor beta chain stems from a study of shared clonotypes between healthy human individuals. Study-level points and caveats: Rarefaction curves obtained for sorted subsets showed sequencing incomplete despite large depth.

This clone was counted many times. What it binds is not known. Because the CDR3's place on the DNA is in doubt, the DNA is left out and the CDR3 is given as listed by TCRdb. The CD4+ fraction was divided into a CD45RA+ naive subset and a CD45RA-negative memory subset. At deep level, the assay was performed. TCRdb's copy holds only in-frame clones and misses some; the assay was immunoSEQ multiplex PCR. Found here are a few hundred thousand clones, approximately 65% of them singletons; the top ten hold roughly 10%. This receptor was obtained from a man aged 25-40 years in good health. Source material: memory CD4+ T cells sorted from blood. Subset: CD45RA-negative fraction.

CDR3 loop: CASSSGPASEQYF. The V call is TRBV5-4, the J call TRBJ2-7. Termini included, the CDR3 measures 13 amino acids. The germline V gene encodes CDR1 SGHNT and CDR2 YYREEE (reference sequence).